The 28 T cell receptor beta chains given below trace back to one sample, sequenced in a study of blood T cells in healthy people across ages. It was with a sample-barcoded 5' primer and a J-beta primer mix that a second PCR of about 6 to 11 cycles was run. TCRdb reanalysed the 5' RACE reads using MiXCR and keeps one entry per CDR3 protein. The sample has about 1 million distinct CDR3 sequences, 35% to 55% seen once. Sequencing was done on a sample of blood. The receptors come from a woman in her sixties or seventies in good health.

This clonotype has only one observation. The chain couples TRBV6-5 to TRBJ1-2; TRBD1 agrees at 7 bases. This CDR3 region has 13 residues. The V segment lost 7 bases and the J segment 7 bases; nucleotides outside the gene matches: 9. CDR1 and CDR2 (germline): MNHEY, SVGAGI. CDR3: CASIHPGGTGYTF. In nucleotides, the CDR3 is TGTGCCAGCATACATCCAGGGGGTACTGGCTACACCTTC.

The chain carries TRBV6-1 and TRBJ1-4, with 7 bases matching TRBD1. The CDR3 runs to 14 residues. Unmatched junction bases numbered 8, after V lost 8 bases and J lost 5 bases. Germline-derived CDR1 and CDR2 are MNHNS and SASEGT. In DNA form, the CDR3 reads TGTGCCAGCCAGGAACAGGGGTACAATGAAAAACTGTTTTTT. This gives the protein CASQEQGYNEKLFF.

This rearrangement joins TRBV14 to TRBJ2-6, with D hard to call. Germline V CDR1 and CDR2: SGHDN, FVKESK. With 0 bases removed from V and 0 bases from J, the gap between germline ends came to 9 bases. CDR3 length: 17 residues. The CDR3 spells CASSQEFLGSGANVLTF. The DNA for the CDR3 is TGTGCCAGCAGCCAAGAATTCCTCGGCTCTGGGGCCAACGTCCTGACTTTC.

This sequence joins TRBV10-1 and TRBJ2-5, with 8 bases identical to TRBD2. The length of the CDR3 is 14 residues. Per the germline V gene, CDR1 is WNHNN and CDR2 is SYGVQD (reference sequence). V lost 4 bases to trimming and J lost 11 bases; unmatched junction nucleotides: 12. CDR3 protein: CASSVKLAANEQYF. The CDR3 bases are TGCGCCAGCAGTGTAAAACTAGCGGCTAATGAGCAGTACTTC.

The V call is TRBV7-3, the J call TRBJ1-6; maybe TRBD1 (6 bases). Deletions cut 5 bases from V and 10 bases from J, with 18 bases between. Germline CDR1 is SGHTA and CDR2 is FQGTGA. The CDR3 is 15 amino acids. The CDR3 loop is CASSPSHREESPLHF. For the CDR3, the DNA is TGTGCCAGCAGCCCCTCTCACAGGGAGGAATCACCCCTCCACTTT.

This clonotype was seen once. J is TRBJ2-7 and V is TRBV24-1, with TRBD2 identical over 8 bases. Germline trimming cut 7 bases from V and 7 bases from J; bases unmatched to any gene: 11. This CDR3 has 14 residues. Germline V gives CDR1 KGHDR, CDR2 SFDVKD. For the CDR3, the DNA is TGTGCCACCAGATTTCTAGCGGGCTACAATGAGCAGTACTTC. Protein: CATRFLAGYNEQYF.

J is TRBJ2-1 and V is TRBV7-9, with TRBD2 identical over 11 bases. CDR1 and CDR2 (germline): SEHNR, FQNEAQ (reference sequence). J was trimmed by 2 bases and V by 5 bases; bases with no gene match: 11. This CDR3 comprises 18 residues. The CDR3 DNA sequence: TGTGCCAGCAGCCCCCTATCGGGGACTAGCGGCGCCTACAATGAGCAGTTCTTC. Translated, it gives CASSPLSGTSGAYNEQFF.

The chain links TRBV20-1 to TRBJ2-1; 13 positions agree with TRBD2. This CDR3 region has 14 residues. Germline V gene sequence: CDR1 DFQATT, CDR2 SNEGSKA (reference sequence). V shed 5 bases, J shed 8 bases, and the junction held 6 bases outside the gene matches. CDR3 region: CSAETSGRRDEQFF. DNA for the CDR3: TGCAGTGCTGAGACTAGCGGGAGGCGGGATGAGCAGTTCTTC.

This clonotype was detected only once. The DNA of the CDR3 is TGTGCTAGTGGTTCGGTACTACTAGCGGTCTCCTACAATGAGCAGTACTTC. Its protein is CASGSVLLAVSYNEQYF. The chain recombines TRBV12-5 with TRBJ2-1, with 8 bases aligning to TRBD2. The J call is uncertain, as TRBJ2-7 better fits the DNA end. This CDR3 spans 17 amino acids. Germline CDR1 reads LGHNT; CDR2 reads FRNRAP.

This clonotype came up a few times. The chain carries TRBV20-1 and TRBJ2-4, with D uncertain. The germline V gene has CDR1 DFQATT and CDR2 SNEGSKA (reference sequence). The CDR3 is made up of 15 amino acids. Trimming took off 1 base at V and 0 bases at J, with 10 bases between the two ends. The CDR3 DNA sequence: TGCAGTGCTAGAGGCCTCGCTTCAGCCAAAAACATTCAGTACTTC. Encoded protein: CSARGLASAKNIQYF.

This sequence joins TRBV7-2 and TRBJ2-1; D perhaps matches TRBD1 (5 bases). This CDR3 spans 14 amino acids. CDR1 and CDR2 from the germline V gene are SGHTA and FQGNSA. V lost 7 bases and J lost 2, with 12 bases in between. The CDR3: CASTAPGTYNEQFF. The CDR3 coding sequence is TGTGCCAGCACCGCGCCAGGGACCTACAATGAGCAGTTCTTC.

This chain uses TRBV20-1 with TRBJ2-3; possible D gene TRBD2, 5 bases. V was shortened by 0 bases and J by 2 bases, with 12 bases between the two germline ends. The CDR3 has 15 residues. Germline CDR1 and CDR2: DFQATT and SNEGSKA (reference sequence). The DNA for the CDR3 is TGCAGTGCTAGAGATCGGGAAGAGACCACAGATACGCAGTATTTT. This sequence encodes CSARDREETTDTQYF.

There are a few counts of this clonotype. The chain has TRBV6-6 and TRBJ1-2; D is perhaps TRBD1 (5 bases). In germline, CDR1 is MNHNY, CDR2 SVGAGI (reference sequence). The CDR3 has 14 residues. Trimming shortened V by 5 bases and J by 2 bases, and 12 bases separated the two germline ends. CDR3 DNA sequence: TGTGCCAGCAGTCGGGACGGAGGGAACTATGGCTACACCTTC. This gives the protein CASSRDGGNYGYTF.

On this clonotype itself: One end of the junction fails to match germline, which may point to a read error. This chain joins TRBV7-8 and TRBJ2-5, with a tentative D call TRBD2 (5 bases). Germline V gene lookup returns CDR1 SGHVS and CDR2 FQNEAQ. This CDR3 has 13 residues. CDR3 nucleotide sequence: TGTGTCAGCAGCTTAGGAGGATCGGAGACCCAGTACTTC. Protein: CVSSLGGSETQYF.

A word on this clonotype: An end of the junction differs from the germline gene, which may be a read error. This chain connects TRBV12-3 or TRBV12-4 to TRBJ2-7; the match to TRBD1 covers 9 bases. The end of the DNA aligns better with TRBJ2-5, so the J call may be wrong. The CDR3 contains 17 residues. This CDR3 reads CASSLLLGGTGRETQYF. For the CDR3, the DNA is TGCGCCAGCAGTTTACTATTAGGGGGGACAGGGCGGGAGACCCAGTACTTC.

The chain uses TRBV20-1 and TRBJ2-1; TRBD2 agrees at 8 bases. The J segment lost 5 bases and the V segment lost 0 bases, leaving 6 bases of the junction unmatched. Germline V gene data show CDR1 as DFQATT and CDR2 as SNEGSKA (reference sequence). CDR3 length equals 15 residues. In DNA form, the CDR3 reads TGCAGTGCTAGAGATGAGACTAGCGAAAACAATGAGCAGTTCTTC. Translated: CSARDETSENNEQFF.

This chain uses TRBV9 with TRBJ1-2, with 7 bases identical to TRBD1. J gave up 3 bases and V 4 bases, and 9 bases lay outside the gene matches. The CDR3 has 15 amino acids. Looked up from germline, CDR1 is SGDLS and CDR2 is YYNGEE. The CDR3 nucleotides are TGTGCCAGCAGCTCTATTGACAGGGCCTACTATGGCTACACCTTC. The encoded protein is CASSSIDRAYYGYTF.

The gene calls are TRBV5-1 and TRBJ2-1; D is ambiguous. Germline loops: CDR1 SGHRS, CDR2 YFSETQ. The V and J ends lost 2 bases and 6 bases respectively, with 6 bases between them. The CDR3 totals 12 residues. Here the CDR3 DNA reads TGCGCCAGCAGCTTTAACAGCAATGAGCAGTTCTTC. This sequence encodes CASSFNSNEQFF.

This chain links TRBV15 with TRBJ2-1, with TRBD2 matching 11 bases. The CDR3 spans 18 residues. J was trimmed by 8 bases and V by 5 bases; bases with no gene match: 17. Germline V gene sequence: CDR1 LNHNV, CDR2 YYDKDF (reference sequence). Written as DNA, the CDR3 is TGTGCCACCAGCGAGAAGCCCCTACTAGCGGGAGATAGGCATGAGCAGTTCTTC. Translated: CATSEKPLLAGDRHEQFF.

This chain links TRBV12-3 or TRBV12-4 with TRBJ1-2; D possibly corresponds to TRBD1 (6 bases). V was pared by 5 bases and J by 12 bases, with 16 bases between. CDR3 size: 12 residues. CDR3 region: CASSLQWGHNTF. In DNA form, the CDR3 reads TGTGCCAGCAGTCTACAGTGGGGACATAACACCTTC.

This clonotype was seen a handful of times. The chain has TRBV10-2 and TRBJ2-7; D is unclear. CDR3 length: 14 amino acids. From germline, CDR1 is WSHSY and CDR2 SAAADI. Deletions cut 7 bases from V and 2 bases from J, with 15 bases between. DNA of the CDR3: TGCGCCAGCACCCTGACTGGCGGCACCTACGAGCAGTACTTC. Translating gives CASTLTGGTYEQYF.

V is TRBV20-1 and J is TRBJ2-4, with 9 bases lining up with TRBD2. This CDR3 has 13 amino acids. V gave up 3 bases and J gave up 8 bases; unmatched junction bases: 5. From germline, CDR1 is DFQATT and CDR2 SNEGSKA (reference sequence). Here the CDR3 reads CSARSSGRHIQYF. The CDR3 coding sequence is TGCAGTGCTAGGTCGAGCGGGAGGCACATTCAGTACTTC.

The V gene is TRBV7-6, the J gene TRBJ2-3, with no clear D. Germline lookup yields CDR1 SGHVS and CDR2 FNYEAQ. Trimming left V 6 bases short and J 0 bases short, with 16 bases between. This CDR3 region has 16 residues. For the CDR3, the DNA is TGTGCCAGCAGTTCCAGACCAGACCTGAGCACAGATACGCAGTATTTT. Encoded protein: CASSSRPDLSTDTQYF.

This chain's CDR3 is CASSGLAAPYEQYF. For the CDR3, the DNA is TGTGCCAGCAGCGGACTAGCGGCCCCCTACGAGCAGTACTTC. The chain employs TRBV5-6 and TRBJ2-7; 10 bases match TRBD2. Germline V gene lookup returns CDR1 SGHDT and CDR2 YYEEEE. V was pared by 4 bases and J by 2 bases, with 3 bases of the junction left unmatched. CDR3 length equals 14 residues.

The rearrangement joins TRBV5-1 to TRBJ2-7; TRBD1 agrees at 8 bases. The germline gives CDR1 SGHRS, CDR2 YFSETQ. Unmatched junction bases numbered 12, after V lost 4 bases and J lost 6 bases. CDR3 size: 15 residues. CDR3 in amino acids: CASSPLGGQAAEQYF. In DNA form, the CDR3 reads TGCGCCAGCAGCCCGCTCGGGGGACAGGCCGCCGAGCAGTACTTC.

The genes are TRBV7-2 and TRBJ1-6; no clear D. The V gene lost 2 bases and the J gene lost 7 bases, with 9 bases spanning the gap. Germline values: CDR1 SGHTA, CDR2 FQGNSA. The CDR3 covers 14 residues. CDR3 sequence: CASSLRSPNSPLHF. The CDR3 DNA is TGTGCCAGCAGCTTACGGTCCCCAAATTCACCCCTCCACTTT.

A few counts support this clonotype. V usage is TRBV10-3 and J usage is TRBJ2-3; D unclear. Germline CDR1 is ENHRY and CDR2 is SYGVKD. The CDR3 runs to 15 residues. Trimming took off 3 bases at V and 2 bases at J, with 12 bases between the two ends. Here the CDR3 DNA reads TGTGCCATCAGTGACCCTCGGGCGGTCACAGATACGCAGTATTTT. It encodes CAISDPRAVTDTQYF.

The chain uses TRBV7-6 and TRBJ2-5, with D perhaps TRBD1 (6 bases). Germline CDR1 is SGHVS and CDR2 is FNYEAQ. Deletions cut 3 bases from V and 1 base from J, with 9 bases between. This CDR3 spans 14 amino acids. The DNA for the CDR3 is TGTGCCAGCAGCTTCACGACAGGCCAAGAGACCCAGTACTTC. This sequence encodes CASSFTTGQETQYF.